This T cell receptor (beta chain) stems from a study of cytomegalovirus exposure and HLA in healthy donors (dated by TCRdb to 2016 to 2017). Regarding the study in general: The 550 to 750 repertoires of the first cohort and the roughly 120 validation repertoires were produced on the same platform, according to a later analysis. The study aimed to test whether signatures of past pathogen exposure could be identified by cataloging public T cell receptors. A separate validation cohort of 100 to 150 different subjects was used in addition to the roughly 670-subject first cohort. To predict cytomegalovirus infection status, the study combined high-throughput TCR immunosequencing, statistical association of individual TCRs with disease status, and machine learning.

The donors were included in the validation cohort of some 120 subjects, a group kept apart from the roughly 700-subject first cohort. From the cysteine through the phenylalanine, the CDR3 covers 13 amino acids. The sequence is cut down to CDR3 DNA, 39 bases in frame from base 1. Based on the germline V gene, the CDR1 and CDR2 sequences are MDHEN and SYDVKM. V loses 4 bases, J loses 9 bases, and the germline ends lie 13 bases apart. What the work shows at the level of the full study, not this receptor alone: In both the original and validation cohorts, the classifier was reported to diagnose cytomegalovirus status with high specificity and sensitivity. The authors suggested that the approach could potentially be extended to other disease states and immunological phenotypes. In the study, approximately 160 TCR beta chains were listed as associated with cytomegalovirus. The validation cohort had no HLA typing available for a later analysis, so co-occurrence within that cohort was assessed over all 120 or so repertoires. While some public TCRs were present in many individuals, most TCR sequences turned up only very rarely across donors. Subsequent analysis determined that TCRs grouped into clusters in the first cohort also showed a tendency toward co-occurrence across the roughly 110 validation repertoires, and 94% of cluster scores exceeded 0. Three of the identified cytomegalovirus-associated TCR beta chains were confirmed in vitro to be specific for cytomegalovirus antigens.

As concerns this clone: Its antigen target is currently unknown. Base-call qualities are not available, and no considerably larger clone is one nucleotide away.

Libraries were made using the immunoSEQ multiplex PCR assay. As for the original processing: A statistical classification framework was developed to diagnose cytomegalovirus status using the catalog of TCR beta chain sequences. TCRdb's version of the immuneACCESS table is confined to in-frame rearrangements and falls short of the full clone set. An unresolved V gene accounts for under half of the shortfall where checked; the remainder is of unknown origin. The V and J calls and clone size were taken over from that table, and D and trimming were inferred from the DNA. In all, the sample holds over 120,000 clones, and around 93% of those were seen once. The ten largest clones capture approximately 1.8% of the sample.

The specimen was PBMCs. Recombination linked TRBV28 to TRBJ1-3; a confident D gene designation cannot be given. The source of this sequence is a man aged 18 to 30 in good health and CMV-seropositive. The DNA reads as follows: TGTGCCAGCAGTTCTTCCGGTTCGGGCACCATATATTTT. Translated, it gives CASSSSGSGTIYF.